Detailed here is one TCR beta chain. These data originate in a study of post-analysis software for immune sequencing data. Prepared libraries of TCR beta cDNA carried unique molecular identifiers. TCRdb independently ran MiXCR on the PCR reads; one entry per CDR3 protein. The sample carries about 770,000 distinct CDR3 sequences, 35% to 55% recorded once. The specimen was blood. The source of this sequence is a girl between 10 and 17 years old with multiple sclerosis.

CDR3 protein: CASSYRQRELSYEQYF. CDR3 nucleotide sequence: TGTGCCAGCAGTTACCGCCAGCGGGAGCTCTCCTACGAGCAGTACTTC. The chain employs TRBV6-2 or TRBV6-3 and TRBJ2-7; 8 nucleotides line up with TRBD2. The CDR3 consists of 16 residues. J lost 0 bases, V lost 2 bases, and 6 bases had no gene match. Germline CDR1 and CDR2: MNHEY and SVGEGT.